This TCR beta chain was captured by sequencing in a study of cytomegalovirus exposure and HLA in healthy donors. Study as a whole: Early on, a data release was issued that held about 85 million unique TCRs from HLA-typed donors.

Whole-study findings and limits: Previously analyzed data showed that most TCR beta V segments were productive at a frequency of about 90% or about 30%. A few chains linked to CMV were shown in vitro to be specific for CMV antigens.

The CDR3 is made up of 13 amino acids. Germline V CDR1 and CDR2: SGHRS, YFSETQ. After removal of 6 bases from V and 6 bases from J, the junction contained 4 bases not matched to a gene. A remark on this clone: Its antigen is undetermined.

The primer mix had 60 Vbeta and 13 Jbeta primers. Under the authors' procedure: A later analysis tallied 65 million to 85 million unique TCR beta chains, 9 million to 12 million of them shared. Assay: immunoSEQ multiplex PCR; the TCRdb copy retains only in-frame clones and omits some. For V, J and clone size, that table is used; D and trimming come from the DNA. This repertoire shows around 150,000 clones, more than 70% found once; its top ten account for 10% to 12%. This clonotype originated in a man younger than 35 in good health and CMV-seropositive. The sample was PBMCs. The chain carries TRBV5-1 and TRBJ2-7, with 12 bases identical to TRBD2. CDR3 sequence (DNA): TGCGCCAGCACCCTAGCGGGAGGGGGCGAGCAGTACTTC. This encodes CASTLAGGGEQYF. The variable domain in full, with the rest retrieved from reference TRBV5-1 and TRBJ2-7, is KAGVTQTPRYLIKTRGQQVTLSCSPISGHRSVSWYQQTPGQGLQFLFEYFSETQRNKGNFPGRFSGRQFSNSRSEMNVSTLELGDSALYLCASTLAGGGEQYFGPGTRLTVT.